Each of the 13 T cell receptor beta chains below was sequenced from the same sample in a study of T cell repertoires in cytomegalovirus infection. TCRdb passed the reads through MiXCR, listing each CDR3 protein once. The repertoire holds hundreds of thousands of distinct CDR3 sequences, with approximately 10% as singletons. The sample comprised PBMCs. The receptor set was obtained from a human donor in good health (CMV status not recorded). Some clones in this sample may be carry-over from other donors' samples.

The chain links TRBV10-2 to TRBJ2-3; D gene unclear. Germline V CDR1 and CDR2: WSHSY, SAAADI. This CDR3 is 12 amino acids long. Trimming cost V 2 bases and J 5 bases, with 5 bases left between them. The CDR3 DNA reads TGCGCCAGCAGTGAGCTGGAAGATACGCAGTATTTT. Encoded protein: CASSELEDTQYF.

V is TRBV20-1 and J is TRBJ1-5; possibly TRBD1 for D (6 bases). The CDR3 contains 16 residues. Trimming shortened V by 3 bases and J by 2 bases, and 17 bases separated the two germline ends. CDR1 and CDR2 (germline): DFQATT, SNEGSKA (reference sequence). The CDR3 DNA is TGCAGTGCTAGCCAAAAACAGGGATCGGGCAATCAGCCCCAGCATTTT. Encoded protein: CSASQKQGSGNQPQHF.

This clonotype was counted ten times or more. This chain joins TRBV28 and TRBJ2-2; 8 bases are shared with TRBD1. The V gene end was trimmed by 6 bases and the J gene end by 1 base; junction bases not matched to a gene: 7. CDR1 is MDHEN and CDR2 is SYDVKM in the germline V gene. The CDR3 runs to 16 residues. As DNA, the CDR3 is TGTGCCAGCAGACGGGACAGGCCCTTGAACACCGGGGAGCTGTTTTTT. It translates to CASRRDRPLNTGELFF.

In this sample, this clonotype turned up many times. This rearrangement joins TRBV7-2 to TRBJ2-7, with 7 nucleotides matching TRBD1. Trimming took 5 bases from V and 3 from J; bases not matched to a gene: 7. Germline CDR1 is SGHTA and CDR2 is FQGNSA. The CDR3 extends over 14 amino acids. The CDR3 region is CASSGYTGDYEQYF. The CDR3 DNA is TGTGCCAGCAGCGGATATACAGGGGACTACGAGCAGTACTTC.

This clonotype appeared many times. CDR3 residues: CASSFPVTNTEAFF. In nucleotides, the CDR3 is TGTGCCAGCAGTTTCCCCGTGACAAACACTGAAGCTTTCTTT. This chain joins TRBV28 and TRBJ1-1, with no clear D. The CDR3 loop spans 14 amino acids. Germline CDR1 is MDHEN and CDR2 is SYDVKM. V lost 3 bases and J 2 bases, leaving 10 bases between the germline ends.

J is TRBJ1-2 and V is TRBV20-1, with D maybe TRBD1 (5 bases). The germline V gene encodes CDR1 DFQATT and CDR2 SNEGSKA (reference sequence). The CDR3 loop spans 12 amino acids. Deletions cut 6 bases from V and 2 bases from J, with 10 bases between. Here the CDR3 reads CSALGGNYGYTF. The CDR3 DNA follows: TGCAGTGCCTTGGGGGGGAACTATGGCTACACCTTC.

This clonotype appeared many times. The rearrangement uses TRBV20-1 and TRBJ2-7, with D hard to call. Trimming removed 0 bases from V and 3 bases from J, with 6 bases in between. This CDR3 contains 12 residues. Germline lookup yields CDR1 DFQATT and CDR2 SNEGSKA (reference sequence). CDR3 bases: TGCAGTGCTAGAGATCAAGTCTACGAGCAGTACGTC. The encoded protein is CSARDQVYEQYV.

This clonotype occurred a few times. The V call is TRBV5-1, the J call TRBJ2-7; 7 bases agree with TRBD2. There are 14 residues in the CDR3. CDR1 is SGHRS and CDR2 is YFSETQ in the germline V gene. V lost 7 bases and J lost 5; bases outside the gene matches: 12. Here the CDR3 reads CASSVGGNSDEQYF. DNA of the CDR3: TGCGCCAGCTCGGTGGGGGGGAACTCGGACGAGCAGTACTTC.

This clonotype was observed at least ten times. This chain connects TRBV7-8 to TRBJ2-1; a possible D gene is TRBD1 (6 bases). The CDR3 covers 14 residues. CDR1 is SGHVS and CDR2 is FQNEAQ in the germline V gene. Trimming cost V 5 bases and J 9 bases, with 17 bases left between them. This chain's CDR3 is CASSIPLQDSEQFF. CDR3 coding DNA: TGTGCCAGCAGCATCCCGCTCCAGGACAGTGAGCAGTTCTTC.

Many counts were recorded for this clonotype. V gene TRBV7-8 combines with J gene TRBJ2-1; unclear D gene. CDR1 is SGHVS, CDR2 FQNEAQ, per germline. There are 14 residues in the CDR3. V shed 3 bases and J shed 5 bases, with 11 bases lying between them. This CDR3 reads CASSFRRQDNEQFF. CDR3 nucleotides: TGTGCCAGCAGCTTTAGACGCCAAGACAATGAGCAGTTCTTC.

This clonotype was seen ten or more times. The rearrangement links TRBV5-6 to TRBJ2-5; 7 bases align to TRBD1. Germline-derived CDR1 and CDR2 are SGHDT and YYEEEE. The CDR3 is made up of 15 amino acids. V was pared by 3 bases and J by 1 base, with 6 bases of the junction left unmatched. The CDR3 is CASSSYRGTQETQYF. The CDR3 DNA follows: TGTGCCAGCAGCTCCTACAGGGGAACCCAAGAGACCCAGTACTTC.

The sample holds many counts of this clonotype. The chain joins TRBV7-6 to TRBJ1-1; 11 positions agree with TRBD1. Germline CDR1 is SGHVS and CDR2 is FNYEAQ. This CDR3 has 16 residues. The V segment lost 1 base and the J segment 5 bases; nucleotides outside the gene matches: 6. CDR3 amino acids: CASSLGDRGRLTEAFF. The CDR3 DNA sequence: TGTGCCAGCAGCTTAGGGGACAGGGGGAGATTAACTGAAGCTTTCTTT.

This clonotype was detected many times. The chain links TRBV29-1 to TRBJ1-1; D is undetermined. The germline V gene has CDR1 SQVTM and CDR2 ANQGSEA. The CDR3 has 16 amino acids. Trimming shortened V by 0 bases and J by 2 bases, and 16 bases separated the two germline ends. CDR3 protein: CSVEEGPRIGNTEAFF. The CDR3 nucleotides read TGCAGCGTTGAAGAGGGTCCCCGGATCGGTAACACTGAAGCTTTCTTT.